This record concerns one T cell receptor beta chain sequence. Its antigen is as yet unknown. The data were taken from a study of T cell responses to AZD1222 COVID-19 vaccine. Study conclusions and caveats: Recipients of two AZD1222 doses showed rising Spike-specific TCR breadth and depth. Nearly half of spike-specific TCRs reportedly target unmutated variant regions. Donors in the cohort were predominantly white British and more often female, and clonal diversity was possibly underestimated. Baseline seropositivity occurred in only a handful of AZD1222 recipients.

Generated by immunoSEQ multiplex PCR, the TCRdb table keeps only in-frame clones and is missing some. The sample consists of approximately 84,000 clones, roughly 80% of them appearing once. The CDR3 length is 16 residues. Trimming took off 8 bases at V and 0 bases at J, with 19 bases between the two ends. Germline V CDR1 and CDR2: MNHEY, SVGAGI. The TCR sequence derives from an adult who received the AZD1222 COVID-19 vaccine. This chain joins TRBV6-5 and TRBJ1-2, with D possibly TRBD1 on 5 matching bases. Source: peripheral blood, taken 28 days after the second AZD1222 dose. DNA of the CDR3: TGTGCCAGCCGTTGGGGACTCGATAGAGCTAACTATGGCTACACCTTC. This translates into CASRWGLDRANYGYTF.